Each of the 10 T cell receptor beta chains below was sequenced from the same sample in a study of cytomegalovirus exposure and HLA in healthy donors. PCR used 60 Vbeta primers and 13 Jbeta primers. This table comes from immunoSEQ multiplex PCR, and its TCRdb copy is limited to in-frame clones, with some not included. The sample lists roughly 160,000 clones, roughly 80% occurring once. Specimen: PBMCs. These receptors all come from a woman under 40 in good health and CMV-seropositive.

This chain links TRBV6-5 with TRBJ1-1, with 7 bases aligning to TRBD1. The trim removed 4 bases at V and 7 bases at J, leaving 3 bases unmatched. There are 12 residues in the CDR3. The germline V gene encodes CDR1 MNHEY and CDR2 SVGAGI. The CDR3 DNA reads TGTGCCAGCAGTTTCCAGGGGGTTGAAGCTTTCTTT. Translation: CASSFQGVEAFF.

J is TRBJ2-3 and V is TRBV6-4; TRBD2 might be the D (5 bases). This CDR3 comprises 13 residues. Trimming removed 4 bases at V and 3 bases at J, with 8 bases between. Germline V CDR1 and CDR2: MRHNA, SNTAGT. The CDR3 DNA reads as TGTGCCAGCAGTGCGGGGAGTACAGATACGCAGTATTTT. It yields the protein CASSAGSTDTQYF.

The chain combines TRBV5-1 with TRBJ2-7; TRBD1 might be the D (5 bases). Germline V CDR1 and CDR2: SGHRS, YFSETQ. The V and J ends lost 3 bases and 4 bases respectively, with 23 bases between them. The CDR3 spans 17 residues. CDR3 nucleotide sequence: TGCGCCAGCAGCTCGAGATTACCAGGGAAATCTTTGTACGAGCAGTACTTC. Translating gives CASSSRLPGKSLYEQYF.

This rearrangement joins TRBV5-5 to TRBJ1-5, with D tentatively TRBD1 (5 bases). Trimming took 4 bases from V and 3 from J, leaving 11 bases between them. The CDR3 consists of 14 residues. Germline CDR1 is SGHKS and CDR2 is YYEKEE (reference sequence). CDR3 in DNA: TGTGCCAGCAGCCCTACAGGAGACAATCAGCCCCAGCATTTT. It codes for CASSPTGDNQPQHF.

The chain employs TRBV10-3 and TRBJ2-7; 8 bases fit TRBD2. The trim removed 6 bases at V and 0 bases at J, leaving 4 bases unmatched. CDR1 is ENHRY and CDR2 is SYGVKD in the germline V gene. The CDR3 runs 14 residues. The CDR3 reads CAISPGGSSYEQYF. The CDR3 DNA is TGTGCCATCAGCCCGGGAGGGAGCTCCTACGAGCAGTACTTC.

The chain carries TRBV7-2 and TRBJ1-1, with D maybe TRBD1 (5 bases). The CDR3 extends over 15 amino acids. With 4 bases removed from V and 4 bases from J, the gap between germline ends came to 16 bases. Germline CDR1 and CDR2: SGHTA and FQGNSA. The CDR3 bases are TGTGCCAGCAGCTCCCCCGGGGGGATTGGCACTGAAGCTTTCTTT. Its protein product is CASSSPGGIGTEAFF.

The J gene is TRBJ1-5, the V gene TRBV18; D remains unclear. V was shortened by 0 bases and J by 2 bases, with 14 bases between the two germline ends. The germline CDR1 and CDR2 sequences are KGHSH and LQKENI. This CDR3 is 17 amino acids long. The DNA for the CDR3 is TGTGCCAGCTCACCACCAAACCCGGGTACGGGCAATCAGCCCCAGCATTTT. Its translation: CASSPPNPGTGNQPQHF.

The chain joins TRBV9 to TRBJ2-5, with D possibly TRBD1 on 6 matching bases. The ends were cut back, 0 bases at V and 4 bases at J, with 13 bases in the middle. Per germline, CDR1 SGDLS and CDR2 YYNGEE. This CDR3 is 15 amino acids long. CDR3 bases: TGTGCCAGCAGCGTAGAACAGGGTTTTGGAGAGACCCAGTACTTC. This codes for CASSVEQGFGETQYF.

The gene calls are TRBV7-2 and TRBJ2-2; 9 bases line up with TRBD1. After removal of 6 bases from V and 6 bases from J, the junction contained 5 bases not matched to a gene. The germline V gene encodes CDR1 SGHTA and CDR2 FQGNSA. The CDR3 contains 14 residues. This CDR3 reads CASRVQGAAGELFF. As DNA, the CDR3 is TGTGCCAGCAGAGTACAGGGGGCGGCCGGGGAGCTGTTTTTT. Full variable domain (rest looked up from reference TRBV7-2 and TRBJ2-2): GAGVSQSPSNKVTEKGKDVELRCDPISGHTALYWYRQSLGQGLEFLIYFQGNSAPDKSGLPSDRFSAERTGGSVSTLTIQRTQQEDSAVYLCASRVQGAAGELFFGEGSRLTVL.

In this sample, this clone turned up a few times. This sequence joins TRBV19 and TRBJ1-5; 7 bases match TRBD1. The CDR3 consists of 15 residues. Germline V gives CDR1 LNHDA, CDR2 SQIVND (reference sequence). J was trimmed by 0 bases and V by 10 bases; bases with no gene match: 9. The CDR3 region is CATEHYRGSNQPQHF. For the CDR3, the DNA is TGTGCCACGGAACACTACAGGGGTAGCAATCAGCCCCAGCATTTT.